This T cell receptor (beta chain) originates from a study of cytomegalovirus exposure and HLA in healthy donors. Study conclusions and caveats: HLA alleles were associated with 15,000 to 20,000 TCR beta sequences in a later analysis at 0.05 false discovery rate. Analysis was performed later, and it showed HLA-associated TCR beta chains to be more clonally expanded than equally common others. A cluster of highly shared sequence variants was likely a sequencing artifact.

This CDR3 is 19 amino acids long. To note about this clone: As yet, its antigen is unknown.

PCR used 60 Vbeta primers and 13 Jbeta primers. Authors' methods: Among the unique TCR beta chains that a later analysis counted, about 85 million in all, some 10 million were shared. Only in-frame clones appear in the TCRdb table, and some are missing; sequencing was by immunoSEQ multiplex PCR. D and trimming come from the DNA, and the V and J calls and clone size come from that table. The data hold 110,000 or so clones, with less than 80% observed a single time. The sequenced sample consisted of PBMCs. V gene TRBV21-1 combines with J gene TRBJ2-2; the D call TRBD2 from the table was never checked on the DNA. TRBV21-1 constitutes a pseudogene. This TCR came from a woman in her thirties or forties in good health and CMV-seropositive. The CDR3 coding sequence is TGTGCCAGCAGCAAAAGGAGGACTAGCGGGGCCTCGGGCACCGGGGAGCTGTTTTTT. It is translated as CASSKRRTSGASGTGELFF.